This is a list of T cell receptor beta chains from one sample in a study of regulatory T cells in long-lasting Graves disease. TCRdb re-called the multiplex PCR reads with MiXCR, one entry per CDR3 protein. The table has approximately 690,000 distinct CDR3 sequences, 30% seen once. This specimen consisted of peripheral blood mononuclear cells (PBMCs), obtained when the disease was refractory, from a patient treated with antithyroid drugs. Receptors were obtained from a female donor with Graves disease. Both conserved end residues are part of each CDR3. The D gene is left open where the match is weak. Some rows have no size entry. The others give once, few or many, or a class for an expanded clone.

CSAERDSNQPQHF	TGCAGTGCGGAAAGGGACAGCAATCAGCCCCAGCATTTT	TRBV20-1	TRBJ1-5	.	few
CASRTRTGIRNYGYTF	TGTGCCAGTAGAACCCGGACAGGGATTCGTAACTATGGCTACACCTTC	TRBV19	TRBJ1-2	TRBD1	.
CASRGRNTIYF	TGTGCCAGCAGGGGACGGAACACCATATATTTT	TRBV12-3/TRBV12-4	TRBJ1-3	.	few
CSVGVGREETQYF	TGCAGCGTTGGAGTGGGGCGCGAGGAGACCCAGTACTTC	TRBV29-1	TRBJ2-5	.	.
CASSLDGGLSEYF	TGTGCCAGCAGCCTGGACGGGGGGTTATCGGAGTACTTC	TRBV7-2	TRBJ2-7	TRBD2	.
CASSLTTGSSNQPQHF	TGTGCCAGCAGTTTAACAACGGGGAGTAGCAATCAGCCCCAGCATTTT	TRBV12-3/TRBV12-4	TRBJ1-5	.	many
CASSPVSPSSGNTIYF	TGTGCCAGCAGCCCTGTATCCCCGTCCTCTGGAAACACCATATATTTT	TRBV7-6	TRBJ1-3	.	once
CASSWGSGGEQYF	TGTGCCAGCTCTTGGGGATCTGGGGGCGAGCAGTACTTC	TRBV2	TRBJ2-7	.	many
CASSFPPGELFF	TGCGCCAGCAGCTTCCCTCCCGGGGAGCTGTTTTTT	TRBV5-1	TRBJ2-2	.	many
CSARAGTDYGYTF	TGCAGTGCTAGGGCCGGGACAGACTATGGCTACACCTTC	TRBV20-1	TRBJ1-2	TRBD1	many
CASSLTGTFSQETQYF	TGTGCCAGCAGCCTTACCGGGACTTTCTCGCAAGAGACCCAGTACTTC	TRBV7-2	TRBJ2-5	.	few
CASSGGRAGAKNIQYF	TGTGCCAGCAGTGGCGGGAGGGCCGGGGCCAAAAACATTCAGTACTTC	TRBV6-1	TRBJ2-4	TRBD2	.
CASSYIGGMMNTEAFF	TGTGCCAGCAGTTACATCGGAGGAATGATGAACACTGAAGCTTTCTTT	TRBV6-5	TRBJ1-1	.	.
CASSQGGRGTNTEAFF	TGTGCCAGCAGCCAGGGGGGCCGGGGGACGAACACTGAAGCTTTCTTT	TRBV11-2	TRBJ1-1	TRBD1	few
CASSHRQRLGYTF	TGTGCCAGCAGCCACCGACAGCGCCTAGGCTACACCTTC	TRBV3-1	TRBJ1-2	.	few
CSVDDQGAVVGYTF	TGCAGCGTTGACGATCAGGGCGCGGTGGTTGGCTACACCTTC	TRBV29-1	TRBJ1-2	.	.
CASSNRQSYNSPLHF	TGTGCCAGCAGTAACCGACAGAGCTATAATTCACCCCTCCACTTT	TRBV6-1	TRBJ1-6	.	.
CAWGTSGSNEQYF	TGTGCCTGGGGGACTAGCGGGAGTAACGAGCAGTACTTC	TRBV30	TRBJ2-7	TRBD2	once
CASRRGATNEKLFF	TGTGCCAGCAGACGGGGCGCAACTAATGAAAAACTGTTTTTT	TRBV12-3/TRBV12-4	TRBJ1-4	.	few
CASSFGGSMAGGYTF	TGTGCCAGCAGTTTTGGGGGAAGTATGGCAGGGGGCTACACCTTC	TRBV12-3/TRBV12-4	TRBJ1-2	.	many